This paragraph reports one TCR beta chain. The antigen remains undetermined. Treatment denoted: some 20 received Ad26.COV2.S at low or high dose, single or two shots; roughly five received placebo; per-sample allocation not given. Sampling happened 63 days after the first vaccine or placebo injection. Whoever gave the sample was an adult aged 18-55 years in Boston. The germline V gene has CDR1 SGHAT and CDR2 FQNNGV. This CDR3 region has 14 residues. Trimming removed 5 bases at V and 5 bases at J, with 12 bases between. This entry comes from a study of Ad26.COV2.S vaccination and SARS-CoV-2 variants. Whole-study findings and limits: In vaccinated individuals, spike-specific CD8+ and CD4+ T cell responses reportedly displayed substantial breadth.

The assay was immunoSEQ multiplex PCR, and TCRdb's table has in-frame clones only and misses some. The table records over 400,000 clones, 80% to 95% of them present only once. The material was peripheral blood, obtained in a trial of Ad26.COV2.S vaccine versus placebo. The chain links TRBV11-2 to TRBJ2-2, with D maybe TRBD1 (6 bases). This sequence originates from a person between 18 and 65 years old who received the Ad26.COV2.S COVID-19 vaccine or a placebo. CDR3 nucleotide sequence: TGTGCCAGCAGCCCATCACAGGGTACCGGGGAGCTGTTTTTT. Protein sequence: CASSPSQGTGELFF.